The entry that follows covers one T cell receptor (beta chain) sequence. Its target is not known. This sample was included in a study of OX40 agonist ivuxolimab in advanced cancers. Study background: Ivuxolimab, an antibody that agonizes OX40 (CD134), was administered to the patients. Therapy given before enrollment (anti-PD-1, anti-PD-L1 or anti-CTLA-4) was allowed, and 35% to 45% had some.

Assay: immunoSEQ multiplex PCR; the TCRdb copy retains only in-frame clones and omits some. This sample carries fewer than 50,000 clones, around 90% of them seen once, and the ten largest clones take approximately 16%. V shed 0 bases and J 1 base; nucleotides not matched to a gene: 3. The CDR3 runs 15 residues. CDR1 is SGHAT and CDR2 is FQNNGV in the germline V gene. Study findings and constraints: Averaged across samples, CD8+ T cells carried more expanded clones than CD4+ did.

The V and J genes are TRBV11-2 and TRBJ2-7; 7 nucleotides align to TRBD1. Sequencing used CD4+ or CD8+ T cells sorted from blood, obtained in a trial of the OX40 agonist ivuxolimab. The origin of this receptor is an adult with an advanced solid tumor such as melanoma, head and neck, liver or kidney cancer. The CDR3 here is CASSLEAGGSYEQYF. The DNA of the CDR3 is TGTGCCAGCAGCTTAGAGGCAGGGGGTTCCTACGAGCAGTACTTC.